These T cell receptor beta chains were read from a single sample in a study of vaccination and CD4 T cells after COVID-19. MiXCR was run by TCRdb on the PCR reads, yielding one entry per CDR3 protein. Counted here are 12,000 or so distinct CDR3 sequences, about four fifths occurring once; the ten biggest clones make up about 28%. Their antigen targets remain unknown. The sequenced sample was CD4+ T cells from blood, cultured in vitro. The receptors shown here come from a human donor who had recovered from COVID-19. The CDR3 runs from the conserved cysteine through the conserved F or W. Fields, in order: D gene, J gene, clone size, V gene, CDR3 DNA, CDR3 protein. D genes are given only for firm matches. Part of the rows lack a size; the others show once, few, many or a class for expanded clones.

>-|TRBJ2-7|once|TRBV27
TGTGCCAGCAGTTTACCCTACGAGCAGTACTTC
CASSLPYEQYF
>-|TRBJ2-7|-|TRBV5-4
TGTGCCAGCAGCGGCGGTGGTGCGGGTGATTACGAGCAGTACTTC
CASSGGGAGDYEQYF
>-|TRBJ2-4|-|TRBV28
TGTGCCAGCAGTCTAGGGGGCGGCGGGAGGGCCAAAAACATTCAGTACTTC
CASSLGGGGRAKNIQYF
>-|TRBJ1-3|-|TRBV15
TGTGCCACCAGCAGAGATACACACTCTGGAAACACCATATATTTT
CATSRDTHSGNTIYF
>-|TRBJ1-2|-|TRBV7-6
TGTGCCAGCAGCCTGGGGTCGGGGGGAAATGGCTACACCTTC
CASSLGSGGNGYTF
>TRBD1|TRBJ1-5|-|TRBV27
TGTGCCAGCAGTGACAGGGTGGGAGCTCAGCCCCAGCATTTT
CASSDRVGAQPQHF
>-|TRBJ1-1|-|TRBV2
TGTGCCAGCAGGTCTCAGGGTTTGCGGAACACTGAAGCTTTCTTT
CASRSQGLRNTEAFF
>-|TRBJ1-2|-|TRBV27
TGTGCCAGCAGACCGCATTTGGGAGACTATGGCTACACCTTC
CASRPHLGDYGYTF
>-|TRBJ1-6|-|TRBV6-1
TGTGCCAGCAGGGCTATTCCTAGCTCCTATAATTCACCCCTCCACTTT
CASRAIPSSYNSPLHF
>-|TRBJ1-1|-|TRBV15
TGTGCCACCAGCAGAGATTTTTTAGGAAGGGTAGCGAACACTGAAGCTTTCTTT
CATSRDFLGRVANTEAFF
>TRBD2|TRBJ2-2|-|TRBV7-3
TGTGCCAGCAGCTCCGGGGGGGCTAACACCGGGGAGCTGTTTTTT
CASSSGGANTGELFF
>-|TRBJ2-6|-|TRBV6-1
TGTGCCGCACAGGGTACCTGGGGGGCCAACGTCCTGACTTTC
CAAQGTWGANVLTF
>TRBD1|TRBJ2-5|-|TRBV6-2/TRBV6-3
TGTGCCAGCAGTTACGTGACAGGGCTAAGGGGCGGGGAGACCCAGTACTTC
CASSYVTGLRGGETQYF
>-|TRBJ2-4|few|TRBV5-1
TGCGCCAGCAGCTTCACAGGAAAGGGGTATTCTTCAGCCAAAAACATTCAGTACTTC
CASSFTGKGYSSAKNIQYF
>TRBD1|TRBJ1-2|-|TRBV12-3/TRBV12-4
TGTGCCAGCAGTTCATATCCACAGGGGGCGGGGGGCTACACCTTC
CASSSYPQGAGGYTF
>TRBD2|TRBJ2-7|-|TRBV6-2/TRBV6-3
TGTGCCAGCAGTACCCGGACTAGACGCGAGCAGTACTTC
CASSTRTRREQYF
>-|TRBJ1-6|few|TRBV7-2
TGTGCCAGCAGCTTAGTTTTTTCGGGATCACCCCTCCACTTT
CASSLVFSGSPLHF
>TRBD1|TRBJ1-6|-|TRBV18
TGTGCCAGCTCACCGGTTGCAGGGACAGGGGGAAACAATTCACCCCTCCACTTT
CASSPVAGTGGNNSPLHF
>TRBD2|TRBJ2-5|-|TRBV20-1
TGCAGTGCTAGATTAGCGGGCAAGCAAGAGACCCAGTACTTC
CSARLAGKQETQYF
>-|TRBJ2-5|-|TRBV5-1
TGCGCCAGCAGCTTGGCCGTGGCTTCAGAGACCCAGTACTTC
CASSLAVASETQYF
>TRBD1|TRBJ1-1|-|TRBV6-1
TGTGCCAGTGGAAACAGGGGGAACACTGAAGCTTTCTTT
CASGNRGNTEAFF
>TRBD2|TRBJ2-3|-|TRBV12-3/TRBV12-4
TGTGCCAGCAGTCCTCGGGTAGCGGGAGACTTTGGGGCAGATACGCAGTATTTT
CASSPRVAGDFGADTQYF
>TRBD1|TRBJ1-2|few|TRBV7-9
TGTGCCAGCAGACATACAGGGGGGCCCACTGGGGGCTACACCTTC
CASRHTGGPTGGYTF
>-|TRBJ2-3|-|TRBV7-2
TGTGCCAGCAGCTCAACACCGGGACTTGACCAGTATTTT
CASSSTPGLDQYF
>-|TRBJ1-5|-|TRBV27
TGTGCCAGCAGTTTATCTGCCAAACTCAATCAGCCCCAGCATTTT
CASSLSAKLNQPQHF
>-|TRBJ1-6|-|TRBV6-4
TGTGCCAGCAGTGACGGGGACTATTCACCCCTCCACTTT
CASSDGDYSPLHF
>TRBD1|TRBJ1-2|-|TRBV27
TGTGCCAGCAGAGTATCCAGGACAGGGGCCCCCTATGGCTACACCTTC
CASRVSRTGAPYGYTF
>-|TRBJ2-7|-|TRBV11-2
TGTGCCAGCAGCAAGGACGTTTTGTCCTACGAGCAGTACTTC
CASSKDVLSYEQYF
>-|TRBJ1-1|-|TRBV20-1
TGCAGTGCTAAGGGCAGGCGCTACACTGAAGCTTTCTTT
CSAKGRRYTEAFF
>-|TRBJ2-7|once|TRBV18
TGTGCCAGCTCACCAGTGGCGGGAACCTCCTACGAGCAGTACTTC
CASSPVAGTSYEQYF
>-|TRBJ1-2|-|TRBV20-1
TGCAGTGCTGGGGGTAACAGCATGGAAGCTAACTATGGCTACACCTTC
CSAGGNSMEANYGYTF
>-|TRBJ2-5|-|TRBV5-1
TGCGCCAGCGGGACGGGCACCATCACGGGGGAGACCCAGTACTTC
CASGTGTITGETQYF
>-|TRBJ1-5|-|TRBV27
TGTGCCAGCAGTTTAGCCGGGCTATTGGAGCCCCAGCATTTT
CASSLAGLLEPQHF
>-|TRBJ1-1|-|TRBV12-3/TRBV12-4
TGTGCCAGCAGTTTAGTAGGGCCGAACACTGAAGCTTTCTTT
CASSLVGPNTEAFF
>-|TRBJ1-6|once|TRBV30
TGTGCCTGGAGTAGGTCCGGAAATTCACCCCTCCACTTT
CAWSRSGNSPLHF
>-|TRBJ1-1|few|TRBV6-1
TGTGCCACACTGGGGGCTACTGAAGCTTTCTTT
CATLGATEAFF
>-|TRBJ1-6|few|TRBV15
TGTGCCACCAGCAGCCCCGGGGCAGGGTTGGGTTCACCCCTCCACTTT
CATSSPGAGLGSPLHF
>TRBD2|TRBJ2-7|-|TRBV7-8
TGTGCCAGCAGCTTAGCACTAGCGGGAACCAGCTACGAGCAGTACTTC
CASSLALAGTSYEQYF
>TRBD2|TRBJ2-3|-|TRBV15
TGTGCCACCAGCTGGGACGGACTAGCGGGAGGGCCTTCTTTCCCAGATACGCAGTATTTT
CATSWDGLAGGPSFPDTQYF
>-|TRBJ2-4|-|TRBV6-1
TGTGCCAGCAGTCTTGGAGACTATGCTCAAAACATTCAGTACTTC
CASSLGDYAQNIQYF
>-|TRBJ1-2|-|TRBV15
TGTGCCACCAGCAGAGGAGGGGGGACTACTAATGGCTACACCTTC
CATSRGGGTTNGYTF
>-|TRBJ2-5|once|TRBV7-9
TGTGCCACCGGGTCACCGGTTAAAGGAGAGACCCAGTACTTC
CATGSPVKGETQYF
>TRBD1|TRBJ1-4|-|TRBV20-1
TGCAGTGCTAGAGAGCCAGGGGGAACTAATGAAAAACTGTTTTTT
CSAREPGGTNEKLFF
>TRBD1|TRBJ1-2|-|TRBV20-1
TGCAGTGCTACAAACCCGGGACAGACCTATGGCTACACCTTC
CSATNPGQTYGYTF
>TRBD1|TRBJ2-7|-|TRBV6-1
TGTGCCAGCAGAGAAGACAGGGGGTGGTACGAGCAGTACTTC
CASREDRGWYEQYF
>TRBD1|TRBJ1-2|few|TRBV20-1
TGCAGTGCTAGAGAAAGACAGGGAATGGTCGACTATGGCTACACCTTC
CSARERQGMVDYGYTF
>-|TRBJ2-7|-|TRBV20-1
TGCAGTGCTAGAGTGGTAACTTACGAGCAGTACTTC
CSARVVTYEQYF
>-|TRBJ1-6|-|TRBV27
TGTGCCAGCAGAGCACGGGGGATTTCACCCCTCCACTTT
CASRARGISPLHF
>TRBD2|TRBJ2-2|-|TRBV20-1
TGCAGTGCTAGAACCGTCGGGACTAGCGCTAACACCGGGGAGCTGTTTTTT
CSARTVGTSANTGELFF
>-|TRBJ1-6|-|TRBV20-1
TGCAGTGCCACAGGGCGTTATAATTCACCCCTCCACTTT
CSATGRYNSPLHF
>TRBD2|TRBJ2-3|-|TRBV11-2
TGTGCCAGCAGCTTGGGTAGCGGGGGATACACAGATACGCAGTATTTT
CASSLGSGGYTDTQYF
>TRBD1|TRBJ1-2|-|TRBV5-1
TGCGCCAGCAGCTTGGGGACAGGGACTAACTATGGCTACACCTTC
CASSLGTGTNYGYTF
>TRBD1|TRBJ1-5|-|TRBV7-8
TGTGCCAGCAGCCGGGGGACAGGCTCCAGCAATCAGCCCCAGCATTTT
CASSRGTGSSNQPQHF
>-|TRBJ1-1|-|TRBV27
TGTGCCAGCAGTTCTCGGGTTGAAGCTTTCTTT
CASSSRVEAFF
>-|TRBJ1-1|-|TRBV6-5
TGTGCCAGCAGTTCCCTGTTGGGAGCTTTCTTT
CASSSLLGAFF